This paragraph covers one TCR beta chain sequence. The source of the sample is a study of shared clonotypes between healthy human individuals. For each subset, genomic DNA was distributed in equal portions over several immunoSEQ plates. The team ran DNA from unsorted PBMCs on ten immunoSEQ deep assay plates for sequencing. Data came from immunoSEQ multiplex PCR; TCRdb stores just in-frame clones and leaves some out. The sample consists of 450,000 to 500,000 clones, about 85% of them appearing once. Nashville, Tennessee was home to all donors, each a Caucasian adult. When samples were unsorted, about 90 million PBMCs were used for genomic DNA. Germline loops: CDR1 SGHRS, CDR2 YFSETQ. The CDR3 spans 13 residues. V was cut by 0 bases and J by 7 bases, with 11 bases left in between.

V is TRBV5-1 and J is TRBJ2-7; D remains ambiguous. Sequencing input: PBMCs. This receptor was taken from a woman in her 40s in good health. Some clones in this sample may be carry-over from other donors' samples. In DNA form, the CDR3 reads TGCGCCAGCAGCTTGGCCCGTGCTGAAGAGCAGTACTTC. It yields the protein CASSLARAEEQYF.